These 32 T cell receptor beta chains were all obtained from the same sample, sequenced in a study of T cell responses to AZD1222 COVID-19 vaccine. Here immunoSEQ multiplex PCR was the method, and the copy in TCRdb shows in-frame clones only, minus some. The data contain about 70,000 clones, less than 85% of them singletons. The source was peripheral blood, collected on day 0 of AZD1222 vaccination. The receptors were gathered from an adult in good health.

This chain connects TRBV10-3 to TRBJ2-3; no firm D call. V gave up 2 bases and J gave up 4 bases, with 4 bases separating them. The CDR3 sequence is 12 residues long. CDR1 and CDR2 from the germline V gene are ENHRY and SYGVKD. For the CDR3, the DNA is TGTGCCATCAGTGAGAGGGCAGATACGCAGTATTTT. Its translation: CAISERADTQYF.

The J gene is TRBJ1-1, the V gene TRBV5-6, with a possible D match to TRBD1 (5 bases). V gave up 0 bases and J gave up 3 bases, with 12 bases separating them. This CDR3 spans 15 amino acids. Germline V gene sequence: CDR1 SGHDT, CDR2 YYEEEE. In DNA, the CDR3 is TGTGCCAGCAGCTTGGTTACAGGTTATTACACTGAAGCTTTCTTT. This codes for CASSLVTGYYTEAFF.

V gene TRBV27 combines with J gene TRBJ2-2; D call uncertain. Trimming cost V 8 bases and J 4 bases, with 5 bases left between them. The CDR3 loop spans 11 amino acids. The germline V gene has CDR1 MNHEY and CDR2 SMNVEV (reference sequence). Here the CDR3 reads CASGITGELFF. The CDR3 DNA reads as TGTGCCAGCGGGATCACCGGGGAGCTGTTTTTT.

The chain links TRBV11-3 to TRBJ2-7, with 9 positions matching TRBD1. This CDR3 is 13 amino acids long. CDR1 and CDR2 (germline): SGHNT, YENEEA. V trimming: 5 bases; J trimming: 3 bases; junction bases outside the gene matches: 2. The CDR3 reads CASSRQGGYEQYF. CDR3 DNA: TGTGCCAGCAGCCGACAGGGGGGCTACGAGCAGTACTTC.

This chain links TRBV13 with TRBJ1-1; weak D call: TRBD1 (5 bases). Trimming took off 5 bases at V and 5 bases at J, with 9 bases between the two ends. The germline V gene encodes CDR1 PRHDT and CDR2 FYEKMQ (reference sequence). The CDR3 is 12 residues long. The CDR3 DNA reads TGTGCCAGCAGCCAGGGACTTACTGAAGCTTTCTTT. This gives the protein CASSQGLTEAFF. Complete variable domain (other parts from reference TRBV13 and TRBJ1-1): AAGVIQSPRHLIKEKRETATLKCYPIPRHDTVYWYQQGPGQDPQFLISFYEKMQSDKGSIPDRFSAQQFSDYHSELNMSSLELGDSALYFCASSQGLTEAFFGQGTRLTVV.

This sequence joins TRBV19 and TRBJ1-1, with D maybe TRBD1 (5 bases). V was shortened by 1 base and J by 6 bases, with 18 bases between the two germline ends. CDR3 length: 16 residues. The germline gives CDR1 LNHDA, CDR2 SQIVND (reference sequence). DNA of the CDR3: TGTGCCAGTAGTATAGCAGGAGGGGCCAGAGGTGCTGAAGCTTTCTTT. Amino acid sequence: CASSIAGGARGAEAFF.

The chain recombines TRBV9 with TRBJ1-1, with D possibly being TRBD1 (6 bases). CDR1 is SGDLS, CDR2 YYNGEE, per germline. Trimming took off 0 bases at V and 1 base at J, with 10 bases between the two ends. This CDR3 has 15 amino acids. Here the CDR3 reads CASSVGQGRNTEAFF. In DNA, the CDR3 is TGTGCCAGCAGCGTAGGTCAGGGGAGGAACACTGAAGCTTTCTTT.

The chain recombines TRBV11-3 with TRBJ1-4; D possibly corresponds to TRBD1 (5 bases). Deletions cut 5 bases from V and 2 bases from J, with 24 bases between. This CDR3 region has 19 residues. The germline V gene encodes CDR1 SGHNT and CDR2 YENEEA. In DNA form, the CDR3 reads TGTGCCAGCAGCCCGAAAATAGGGGACCTACCAGGGACTAATGAAAAACTGTTTTTT. Its protein product is CASSPKIGDLPGTNEKLFF. The full variable domain, its missing parts supplied by reference TRBV11-3 and TRBJ1-4, is EAGVVQSPRYKIIEKKQPVAFWCNPISGHNTLYWYLQNLGQGPELLIRYENEEAVDDSQLPKDRFSAERLKGVDSTLKIQPAELGDSAVYLCASSPKIGDLPGTNEKLFFGSGTQLSVL.

The rearrangement joins TRBV7-9 to TRBJ1-1; D is possibly TRBD1 (5 bases). The CDR3 contains 13 residues. Between the trimmed V and J ends, which lost 2 bases and 8 bases, there was a span of 12 bases. In germline, CDR1 is SEHNR, CDR2 FQNEAQ (reference sequence). CDR3 in DNA: TGTGCCAGCAGCTTATCATCCGGGGGGGAAGCTTTCTTT. Translated, it gives CASSLSSGGEAFF.

The chain links TRBV5-1 to TRBJ1-5; 7 bases match TRBD1. The germline CDR1 and CDR2 sequences are SGHRS and YFSETQ. The V and J ends lost 4 bases and 7 bases, in that order; junction bases with no gene match: 5. This CDR3 spans 13 amino acids. CDR3 sequence: CASSVTGSQPQHF. For the CDR3, the DNA is TGCGCCAGCAGCGTGACAGGGTCCCAGCCCCAGCATTTT.

The chain has TRBV2 and TRBJ2-1; 7 bases map to TRBD1. V trimming: 7 bases; J trimming: 1 base; junction bases outside the gene matches: 10. The CDR3 consists of 16 residues. Germline V gives CDR1 SNHLY, CDR2 FYNNEI. CDR3 sequence reads: CASTPPTGDSYNEQFF. The CDR3 nucleotides are TGTGCCAGCACCCCCCCTACAGGGGATTCCTACAATGAGCAGTTCTTC.

The chain joins TRBV7-9 to TRBJ1-2; 8 bases fit TRBD1. This CDR3 region has 15 residues. Germline CDR1 and CDR2: SEHNR and FQNEAQ (reference sequence). The V gene end was trimmed by 2 bases and the J gene end by 7 bases; junction bases not matched to a gene: 9. The CDR3 nucleotides are TGTGCCAGCAGCTTATCAGGGGGCGCTTATGGTGGCTACACCTTC. This codes for CASSLSGGAYGGYTF.

This chain connects TRBV5-1 to TRBJ2-1, with a possible D match to TRBD2 (5 bases). Between the trimmed V and J ends, which lost 4 bases and 5 bases, there was a span of 28 bases. The germline gives CDR1 SGHRS, CDR2 YFSETQ. The CDR3 has 19 residues. The CDR3 sequence: CASSHSVEGRLPSNNEQFF. CDR3 DNA: TGCGCCAGCAGCCACAGCGTCGAGGGTCGTCTTCCCTCGAACAATGAGCAGTTCTTC.

The J gene is TRBJ2-2, the V gene TRBV1. TRBV1 is a pseudogene segment. The CDR3 has 16 amino acids. CDR3 amino acids: CTSSQGLLGGIGELFF. The DNA of the CDR3 is TGCACCAGCAGCCAAGGCCTTTTGGGTGGAATCGGGGAGCTGTTTTTT.

The V call is TRBV29-1, the J call TRBJ2-3; D is uncertain. Germline values: CDR1 SQVTM, CDR2 ANQGSEA. Deletions cut 4 bases from V and 4 bases from J, with 9 bases between. This CDR3 comprises 12 residues. The CDR3 here is CSVVTPPDTQYF. As DNA, the CDR3 is TGCAGCGTTGTAACTCCCCCAGATACGCAGTATTTT.

This clone came up once. The chain links TRBV7-6 to TRBJ1-1; D is possibly TRBD1 (5 bases). Germline-derived CDR1 and CDR2 are SGHVS and FNYEAQ. V dropped 7 bases and J dropped 0 bases, with 12 bases sitting between them. The CDR3 runs to 14 residues. CDR3 residues: CASTPGGVNTEAFF. The DNA of the CDR3 is TGTGCCAGCACCCCGGGGGGAGTGAACACTGAAGCTTTCTTT.

This clone was seen only a few times. The chain combines TRBV7-2 with TRBJ2-1; TRBD2 matches at 12 bases. This CDR3 contains 16 residues. J was trimmed by 6 bases and V by 5 bases; bases with no gene match: 8. From germline, CDR1 is SGHTA and CDR2 FQGNSA. Here the CDR3 DNA reads TGTGCCAGCAGCCCTCGCCCACTAGCGGGAGGCAATGAGCAGTTCTTC. This gives the protein CASSPRPLAGGNEQFF.

The rearrangement uses TRBV18 and TRBJ1-1; D gene ambiguous. CDR1 KGHSH and CDR2 LQKENI come from the germline V gene. CDR3 size: 15 residues. V lost 3 bases and J 6 bases, leaving 17 bases between the germline ends. Written as DNA, the CDR3 is TGTGCCAGCTCACCGGCGCCGCGCTCGAGCGCTGAAGCTTTCTTT. This sequence encodes CASSPAPRSSAEAFF.

This clone was seen a single time. The rearrangement joins TRBV7-9 to TRBJ1-1; 8 nucleotides line up with TRBD1. J gave up 3 bases and V 11 bases, and 8 bases lay outside the gene matches. This CDR3 comprises 13 residues. Germline lookup yields CDR1 SEHNR and CDR2 FQNEAQ (reference sequence). CDR3 nucleotide sequence: TGTGCCCTTAGGGCAGGGGGCGACACTGAAGCTTTCTTT. Translation: CALRAGGDTEAFF.

The V and J genes are TRBV13 and TRBJ2-1; tentatively, D is TRBD2 (5 bases). The CDR3 extends over 13 amino acids. In germline, CDR1 is PRHDT, CDR2 FYEKMQ (reference sequence). V lost 10 bases and J 4 bases, leaving 14 bases between the germline ends. CDR3: CATRLRQYNEQFF. The CDR3 bases are TGTGCCACGAGACTACGGCAGTACAATGAGCAGTTCTTC.

The chain links TRBV6-1 to TRBJ2-3; 8 bases match TRBD2. The CDR3 consists of 18 residues. CDR1 is MNHNS and CDR2 is SASEGT in the germline V gene. V dropped 4 bases and J dropped 4; count of bases not matched to a gene: 16. CDR3 loop: CASSASAPGLAGSDTQYF. CDR3 DNA: TGTGCCAGCAGTGCCTCAGCGCCTGGACTAGCAGGGTCAGATACGCAGTATTTT.

CDR3 coding DNA: TGTGCCAGCTCCCCAAAACAGGGGTCCTATGGCTACACCTTC. This codes for CASSPKQGSYGYTF. V and J are TRBV6-5 and TRBJ1-2, with TRBD1 identical over 7 bases. V lost 8 bases, J lost 4 bases, and 10 bases stayed unmatched. The length of the CDR3 is 14 residues. CDR1 and CDR2 (germline): MNHEY, SVGAGI.

The chain couples TRBV5-4 to TRBJ1-1; D is perhaps TRBD1 (6 bases). Germline assignment: CDR1 SGHNT and CDR2 YYREEE (reference sequence). The CDR3 length is 13 residues. Trimming removed 0 bases from V and 8 bases from J, with 11 bases in between. Written as DNA, the CDR3 is TGTGCCAGCAGCTTGGATATGGACAGAGAAGCTTTCTTT. Translation: CASSLDMDREAFF. The full variable domain, its missing parts supplied by reference TRBV5-4 and TRBJ1-1, is ETGVTQSPTHLIKTRGQQVTLRCSSQSGHNTVSWYQQALGQGPQFIFQYYREEENGRGNFPPRFSGLQFPNYSSELNVNALELDDSALYLCASSLDMDREAFFGQGTRLTVV.

J is TRBJ1-1 and V is TRBV27, with 8 nucleotides matching TRBD1. CDR1 and CDR2 (germline): MNHEY, SMNVEV (reference sequence). V lost 5 bases and J lost 1; bases outside the gene matches: 6. CDR3 length equals 15 residues. CDR3 sequence: CASSLRTGRNTEAFF. Written as DNA, the CDR3 is TGTGCCAGCAGTCTACGGACAGGGAGGAACACTGAAGCTTTCTTT.

The chain is built from TRBV5-8 and TRBJ2-1, with D perhaps assigned TRBD1 or TRBD2 (5 bases each). CDR3 length equals 14 residues. Trimming shortened V by 2 bases and J by 0 bases, and 6 bases separated the two germline ends. Per the germline V gene, CDR1 is SGHTS and CDR2 is YDEGEE. The CDR3 nucleotides are TGTGCCAGCAGCTTTGGGGGCTCCTACAATGAGCAGTTCTTC. Translating gives CASSFGGSYNEQFF.

This chain uses TRBV13 with TRBJ1-2; perhaps TRBD1 as D (5 bases). CDR1 PRHDT and CDR2 FYEKMQ come from the germline V gene (reference sequence). There are 14 residues in the CDR3. The V end lost 7 bases, the J end lost 0 bases, and 12 bases lay between the germline ends. DNA of the CDR3: TGTGCCAGCAACAGGACGGTAGCTAACTATGGCTACACCTTC. Translation: CASNRTVANYGYTF.

This chain connects TRBV6-5 to TRBJ1-5; D unresolved. This CDR3 region has 15 residues. V was clipped by 0 bases and J by 0 bases, with 6 bases between them. Germline CDR1 reads MNHEY; CDR2 reads SVGAGI. CDR3 sequence reads: CASSYSAGSNQPQHF. CDR3 DNA sequence: TGTGCCAGCAGTTACTCGGCTGGTAGCAATCAGCCCCAGCATTTT.

J is TRBJ1-2 and V is TRBV5-4, with D unclear. The CDR3 consists of 12 residues. CDR1 is SGHNT and CDR2 is YYREEE in the germline V gene (reference sequence). V was trimmed by 5 bases and J by 7 bases, leaving 12 bases between them. For the CDR3, the DNA is TGTGCCAGCAGGAACCCCGGCGGTGGCTACACCTTC. It codes for CASRNPGGGYTF. The full variable domain, with the rest looked up from reference TRBV5-4 and TRBJ1-2, is ETGVTQSPTHLIKTRGQQVTLRCSSQSGHNTVSWYQQALGQGPQFIFQYYREEENGRGNFPPRFSGLQFPNYSSELNVNALELDDSALYLCASRNPGGGYTFGSGTRLTVV.

V is TRBV5-1 and J is TRBJ2-2; 13 bases match TRBD2. CDR1 SGHRS and CDR2 YFSETQ come from the germline V gene. The CDR3 loop spans 18 amino acids. V shed 4 bases and J 4 bases; nucleotides not matched to a gene: 10. The CDR3 DNA follows: TGCGCCAGCAGCCTTAGGACTAGCGGGGGCACGTTCACCGGGGAGCTGTTTTTT. It is translated as CASSLRTSGGTFTGELFF.

This clone was counted a single time. The chain employs TRBV19 and TRBJ2-5, with D possibly matching TRBD1 (6 bases). Trimming removed 2 bases from V and 7 bases from J, with 11 bases in between. Looked up from germline, CDR1 is LNHDA and CDR2 is SQIVND (reference sequence). The CDR3 loop spans 13 amino acids. The CDR3 spells CASSITGTPTQYF. CDR3 DNA sequence: TGTGCCAGTAGTATAACAGGGACCCCGACCCAGTACTTC.

The chain recombines TRBV5-5 with TRBJ2-5; D gene ambiguous. The V gene's germline CDR1 is SGHKS and CDR2 YYEKEE (reference sequence). Trimming took 3 bases from V and 7 from J, leaving 10 bases between them. This CDR3 is 12 amino acids long. In DNA form, the CDR3 reads TGTGCCAGCAGCTCGGGCTTGGGGACCCAGTACTTC. Translation gives CASSSGLGTQYF.

This chain links TRBV7-9 with TRBJ2-1; D uncertain. The CDR3 spans 14 residues. CDR1 and CDR2 from the germline V gene are SEHNR and FQNEAQ (reference sequence). The V end was cut by 5 bases, the J end by 6 bases, with 14 bases between. For the CDR3, the DNA is TGTGCCAGCAGCCATAGATACAATCCCAATGAGCAGTTCTTC. This encodes CASSHRYNPNEQFF.